The 24 T cell receptor beta chains below come from one sample, sequenced in a study of blood T cell repertoires in COVID-19. Clones were read by immunoSEQ multiplex PCR, and TCRdb kept only the in-frame ones, dropping some. The sample includes 150,000 to 200,000 clones, 81% seen only once; the top ten take 11%. The source material was peripheral blood. All receptors derive from a man in his sixties with active or convalescent COVID-19.

This rearrangement joins TRBV28 to TRBJ1-3, with D perhaps matching TRBD1 (5 bases). The CDR3 is made up of 16 amino acids. Trimming pared 5 bases from V and 3 bases from J, leaving 17 bases between. Germline V gene data show CDR1 as MDHEN and CDR2 as SYDVKM. The CDR3 nucleotides read TGTGCCAGCAGTACTTTTGGGGGGAAGTTTGGAAACACCATATATTTT. The encoded protein is CASSTFGGKFGNTIYF.

This clone was recorded only once. This sequence joins TRBV3-1 (or the pseudogene TRBV3-2) and TRBJ2-7, with a possible D match to TRBD2 (5 bases). The CDR3 is made up of 15 amino acids. Per germline, CDR1 LGHDT and CDR2 YNNKEL (reference sequence). Trimming stripped 4 bases from V and 2 bases from J, with 15 bases between. The CDR3: CASSLSRGGAYEQYF. The CDR3 region has the DNA TGTGCCAGCAGCCTTAGCCGCGGAGGAGCCTACGAGCAGTACTTC.

The chain uses TRBV3-1 (or the pseudogene TRBV3-2) and TRBJ2-5; no definite D call. Per the germline V gene, CDR1 is LGHDT and CDR2 is YNNKEL (reference sequence). Trimming left V 1 base short and J 5 bases short, with 5 bases between. The CDR3 consists of 12 residues. The CDR3: CASSQVDETQYF. The CDR3 DNA reads TGTGCCAGCAGCCAAGTAGATGAGACCCAGTACTTC.

The rearrangement joins TRBV18 to TRBJ1-1; 9 bases map to TRBD1. The CDR3 runs 15 residues. With 3 bases clipped from V and 0 bases from J, the junction kept 2 bases outside the gene matches. Germline V gene lookup returns CDR1 KGHSH and CDR2 LQKENI. In DNA form, the CDR3 reads TGTGCCAGCTCACCGAGACAGGGGGTGAACACTGAAGCTTTCTTT. Residues: CASSPRQGVNTEAFF.

The chain couples TRBV5-1 to TRBJ1-2; D may be TRBD1 (6 bases). This CDR3 region has 11 residues. V was cut by 7 bases and J by 8 bases, with 12 bases left in between. From germline, CDR1 is SGHRS and CDR2 YFSETQ. Here the CDR3 DNA reads TGCGCCAGCGGACGGGGGGGCGGCTACACCTTC. Amino acid sequence: CASGRGGGYTF. Filled out from reference TRBV5-1 and TRBJ1-2, the complete variable domain reads KAGVTQTPRYLIKTRGQQVTLSCSPISGHRSVSWYQQTPGQGLQFLFEYFSETQRNKGNFPGRFSGRQFSNSRSEMNVSTLELGDSALYLCASGRGGGYTFGSGTRLTVV.

The CDR3 protein is CASTGMSSYEQYF. The CDR3 coding sequence is TGTGCCAGCACCGGGATGAGCTCCTACGAGCAGTACTTC. This rearrangement joins TRBV6-5 to TRBJ2-7; possible D gene TRBD2, 5 bases. The V gene lost 7 bases and the J gene lost 0 bases, with 10 bases spanning the gap. Germline assignment: CDR1 MNHEY and CDR2 SVGAGI. The CDR3 sequence is 13 residues long.

This chain uses TRBV18 with TRBJ1-2; 7 bases map to TRBD1. The trim removed 3 bases at V and 6 bases at J, leaving 4 bases unmatched. The CDR3 is 13 amino acids. The germline V gene encodes CDR1 KGHSH and CDR2 LQKENI. The CDR3 DNA reads as TGTGCCAGCTCACCCGGACAGGATAATGGCTACACCTTC. It encodes CASSPGQDNGYTF.

V is TRBV28 and J is TRBJ2-3; TRBD2 matches at 8 bases. This CDR3 has 14 residues. Looked up from germline, CDR1 is MDHEN and CDR2 is SYDVKM. After removal of 3 bases from V and 7 bases from J, the junction contained 6 bases not matched to a gene. CDR3 in DNA: TGTGCCAGCAGTTTGGAGCGGGAGCCTTATACGCAGTATTTT. Its protein is CASSLEREPYTQYF.

The genes are TRBV28 and TRBJ2-2; unclear D gene. Germline V lookup: CDR1 MDHEN, CDR2 SYDVKM. V was cut by 6 bases and J by 5 bases, with 7 bases left in between. CDR3 length: 12 amino acids. CDR3 bases: TGTGCCAGCAGGGAGAGAACCGGGGAGCTGTTTTTT. Its translation: CASRERTGELFF.

J is TRBJ2-7 and V is TRBV11-3, with a possible D match to TRBD2 (5 bases). V gave up 0 bases and J gave up 6 bases, with 12 bases separating them. This CDR3 spans 14 amino acids. Germline V gene data show CDR1 as SGHNT and CDR2 as YENEEA. CDR3 protein: CASSLEGASSEQYF. The CDR3 bases are TGTGCCAGCAGCTTAGAGGGAGCTAGTAGCGAGCAGTACTTC. Filled out from reference TRBV11-3 and TRBJ2-7, the complete variable domain reads EAGVVQSPRYKIIEKKQPVAFWCNPISGHNTLYWYLQNLGQGPELLIRYENEEAVDDSQLPKDRFSAERLKGVDSTLKIQPAELGDSAVYLCASSLEGASSEQYFGPGTRLTVT.

In its sample, this clone was seen a few times. The V and J genes are TRBV11-2 and TRBJ2-1; a weak D match, TRBD2 (6 bases). The ends were cut back, 1 base at V and 3 bases at J, with 10 bases in the middle. Germline CDR1 SGHAT, CDR2 FQNNGV. The CDR3 runs to 15 residues. CDR3 sequence (DNA): TGTGCCAGCAGCTTAGGCGGGACTTTCTACAATGAGCAGTTCTTC. As protein: CASSLGGTFYNEQFF. Supplemented by reference TRBV11-2 and TRBJ2-1, the full variable domain reads EAGVAQSPRYKIIEKRQSVAFWCNPISGHATLYWYQQILGQGPKLLIQFQNNGVVDDSQLPKDRFSAERLKGVDSTLKIQPAKLEDSAVYLCASSLGGTFYNEQFFGPGTRLTVL.

There are a few counts of this clone. V and J are TRBV19 and TRBJ2-3, with 8 nucleotides matching TRBD2. Germline assignment: CDR1 LNHDA and CDR2 SQIVND (reference sequence). Trimming cost V 6 bases and J 5 bases; bases outside gene matches: 10. The CDR3 runs to 15 residues. CDR3 in DNA: TGTGCCAGTAGGGACGTCCCCGGGAGGGGAGATACGCAGTATTTT. It specifies CASRDVPGRGDTQYF. Using reference TRBV19 and TRBJ2-3 for the parts outside the CDR3, the full variable domain is DGGITQSPKYLFRKEGQNVTLSCEQNLNHDAMYWYRQDPGQGLRLIYYSQIVNDFQKGDIAEGYSVSREKKESFPLTVTSAQKNPTAFYLCASRDVPGRGDTQYFGPGTRLTVL.

The rearrangement uses TRBV9 and TRBJ1-4; weak D call: TRBD1 (5 bases). The CDR3 has 15 residues. Germline CDR1 reads SGDLS; CDR2 reads YYNGEE. Trimming pared 3 bases from V and 8 bases from J, leaving 17 bases between. DNA of the CDR3: TGTGCCAGCAGCGGGTTGCTGGAGGGGCGGGAAAAACTGTTTTTT. This gives the protein CASSGLLEGREKLFF.

This chain uses TRBV7-3 with TRBJ2-2, with a possible D match to TRBD2 (5 bases). The CDR3 runs to 16 residues. Per germline, CDR1 SGHTA and CDR2 FQGTGA. V shed 1 base and J shed 4 bases, with 13 bases lying between them. In DNA form, the CDR3 reads TGTGCCAGCAGCTTAAACGGGGTTTCGGGCACCGGGGAGCTGTTTTTT. Translation gives CASSLNGVSGTGELFF.

The V and J genes are TRBV5-4 and TRBJ2-7; 9 bases align to TRBD1. Germline lookup yields CDR1 SGHNT and CDR2 YYREEE (reference sequence). With 4 bases clipped from V and 3 bases from J, the junction kept 8 bases outside the gene matches. This CDR3 contains 15 residues. This chain's CDR3 is CASSLEDRGSYEQYF. CDR3 sequence (DNA): TGTGCCAGCAGCCTAGAGGACAGGGGAAGCTACGAGCAGTACTTC.

The genes are TRBV19 and TRBJ2-6; TRBD1 agrees at 11 bases. The CDR3 is 17 residues long. Germline loops: CDR1 LNHDA, CDR2 SQIVND (reference sequence). V shed 5 bases and J 2 bases; nucleotides not matched to a gene: 5. CDR3 in DNA: TGTGCCAGTAGTCAGGACAGGGGGCGGACTGGGGCCAACGTCCTGACTTTC. Translation gives CASSQDRGRTGANVLTF.

This clone was detected only a few times. This sequence joins TRBV7-8 and TRBJ1-5; weak D call: TRBD1 (5 bases). The CDR3 length is 17 residues. Germline-derived CDR1 and CDR2 are SGHVS and FQNEAQ. Trimming removed 3 bases at V and 4 bases at J, with 19 bases between. The CDR3 region is CASSLEKILRQNQPQHF. In DNA form, the CDR3 reads TGTGCCAGCAGCTTGGAAAAGATCTTGAGACAGAATCAGCCCCAGCATTTT.

This clone was observed a handful of times. The chain joins TRBV2 to TRBJ2-1, with 12 nucleotides matching TRBD2. The V gene end was trimmed by 4 bases and the J gene end by 0 bases; junction bases not matched to a gene: 7. Germline V gene lookup returns CDR1 SNHLY and CDR2 FYNNEI. The CDR3 spans 18 residues. The CDR3 DNA reads TGTGCCAGCAGTGCTAGCGGGGGGGCTCTGAGCTCCTACAATGAGCAGTTCTTC. This translates into CASSASGGALSSYNEQFF.

The chain's CDR3 is CASSLVYGDSPLHF. The CDR3 nucleotides read TGCGCCAGCAGCTTGGTTTACGGAGACTCACCCCTCCACTTT. This sequence joins TRBV5-1 and TRBJ1-6; D remains unclear. CDR1 is SGHRS, CDR2 YFSETQ, per germline. The CDR3 is 14 residues long. V was trimmed by 0 bases and J by 10 bases, leaving 11 bases between them.

This clone was seen once. J is TRBJ1-1 and V is TRBV6-5, with D perhaps TRBD1 (5 bases). The CDR3 spans 15 residues. Between the trimmed V and J ends, which lost 7 bases and 1 base, there was a span of 16 bases. The germline V gene encodes CDR1 MNHEY and CDR2 SVGAGI. CDR3 coding DNA: TGTGCCAGCACCCCTACAGCAGGGCCGAACACTGAAGCTTTCTTT. Protein sequence: CASTPTAGPNTEAFF.

This clone turned up a few times. The rearrangement links TRBV9 to TRBJ2-7, with no clear D. Trimming took off 2 bases at V and 6 bases at J, with 12 bases between the two ends. The CDR3 is made up of 13 amino acids. Germline CDR1 SGDLS, CDR2 YYNGEE. CDR3 sequence reads: CASSVLITGEQYF. CDR3 sequence (DNA): TGTGCCAGCAGCGTCCTCATAACGGGCGAGCAGTACTTC.

The gene calls are TRBV10-3 and TRBJ1-1; possibly TRBD1 for D (5 bases). Germline loops: CDR1 ENHRY, CDR2 SYGVKD. The CDR3 contains 13 residues. Trimming pared 8 bases from V and 5 bases from J, leaving 15 bases between. Here the CDR3 DNA reads TGTGCCATCGTAAGGACTGGGGGGACTGAAGCTTTCTTT. It translates to CAIVRTGGTEAFF.

The J gene is TRBJ2-5, the V gene TRBV10-2, with 7 bases lining up with TRBD1. Germline values: CDR1 WSHSY, CDR2 SAAADI. J was trimmed by 1 base and V by 2 bases; bases with no gene match: 1. The CDR3 loop spans 14 amino acids. The CDR3 spells CASSEGTAQETQYF. In DNA, the CDR3 is TGCGCCAGCAGTGAGGGGACAGCCCAAGAGACCCAGTACTTC.

The chain recombines TRBV18 with TRBJ2-7, with D hard to call. Trimming removed 0 bases at V and 5 bases at J, with 11 bases between. This CDR3 region has 14 residues. Germline CDR1 is KGHSH and CDR2 is LQKENI. The CDR3 is CASSPPLPPNEQYF. The CDR3 nucleotides are TGTGCCAGCTCACCACCCCTTCCTCCTAACGAGCAGTACTTC.